Below, 30 T cell receptor beta chains from the same sample are listed, as sequenced in a study of technical replicates of blood from a few donors. Libraries were prepared by immunoSEQ multiplex PCR; TCRdb keeps only in-frame clonotypes and omits some of them. Among roughly 60,000 clones listed, nearly 90% were seen once. The sequenced material came from PBMCs. The receptors shown here come from a human donor in good health. Some clones in this sample may be carry-over from other donors' samples.

The chain is built from TRBV4-2 and TRBJ2-7; D possibly corresponds to TRBD2 (7 bases). The CDR3 is made up of 15 amino acids. V lost 0 bases to trimming and J lost 3 bases, with 12 bases between them. Germline CDR1 LGHNA, CDR2 YNFKEQ. CDR3 amino acids: CASSQDLGGLYEQYF. The CDR3 DNA reads TGTGCCAGCAGCCAAGATCTGGGGGGGCTCTACGAGCAGTACTTC.

This clone occurred once. The rearrangement links TRBV5-1 to TRBJ2-1; no clear D. The V and J ends lost 4 bases and 0 bases respectively, with 11 bases between them. The CDR3 length is 15 residues. Germline assignment: CDR1 SGHRS and CDR2 YFSETQ. CDR3 amino acids: CASSPGWSSYNEQFF. In nucleotides, the CDR3 is TGCGCCAGCAGCCCCGGCTGGAGCTCCTACAATGAGCAGTTCTTC. The full variable domain, its missing parts supplied by reference TRBV5-1 and TRBJ2-1, is KAGVTQTPRYLIKTRGQQVTLSCSPISGHRSVSWYQQTPGQGLQFLFEYFSETQRNKGNFPGRFSGRQFSNSRSEMNVSTLELGDSALYLCASSPGWSSYNEQFFGPGTRLTVL.

The V gene is TRBV15, the J gene TRBJ1-1; 10 bases fit TRBD1. This CDR3 comprises 15 residues. The J segment lost 4 bases and the V segment lost 1 base, leaving 3 bases of the junction unmatched. Germline V gene lookup returns CDR1 LNHNV and CDR2 YYDKDF (reference sequence). CDR3 sequence (DNA): TGTGCCACCAGCAGAGTTGGGACAGGGGCCACTGAAGCTTTCTTT. Residues: CATSRVGTGATEAFF.

V is TRBV4-2 and J is TRBJ2-3; a weak D match, TRBD2 (5 bases). Germline V gene lookup returns CDR1 LGHNA and CDR2 YNFKEQ. Trimming cost V 0 bases and J 5 bases, with 9 bases left between them. CDR3 length equals 14 residues. CDR3 in amino acids: CASSQEQRRDTQYF. In DNA, the CDR3 is TGTGCCAGCAGCCAAGAGCAGCGGCGAGATACGCAGTATTTT.

The rearrangement joins TRBV28 to TRBJ2-7, with D possibly being TRBD2 (6 bases). V was cut by 7 bases and J by 0 bases, with 13 bases left in between. Germline CDR1 MDHEN, CDR2 SYDVKM. This CDR3 has 14 amino acids. The CDR3 DNA sequence: TGTGCCAGCACCGAAGGAGGGCTCTCCTACGAGCAGTACTTC. Protein: CASTEGGLSYEQYF.

This clone has only one observation. The chain recombines TRBV11-3 with TRBJ2-1; 8 positions match TRBD2. Germline CDR1 SGHNT, CDR2 YENEEA. V lost 1 base and J lost 14; bases outside the gene matches: 4. CDR3 size: 12 residues. The DNA of the CDR3 is TGTGCCAGCAGCTTAGGACTAGCGAAGAAGTTCTTC. Translating gives CASSLGLAKKFF.

The V call is TRBV4-1, the J call TRBJ2-3; possible D gene TRBD1, 5 bases. V lost 1 base to trimming and J lost 6 bases, with 11 bases between them. There are 14 residues in the CDR3. Germline V gene sequence: CDR1 MGHRA, CDR2 YSYEKL. The DNA of the CDR3 is TGCGCCAGCAGCCAAGCGTCCAGGGATGATACGCAGTATTTT. This encodes CASSQASRDDTQYF.

The chain combines TRBV9 with TRBJ2-7; 9 bases fit TRBD2. CDR1 SGDLS and CDR2 YYNGEE come from the germline V gene. The CDR3 extends over 16 amino acids. The ends lost 2 bases at V and 6 bases at J; junction bases unmatched: 12. This CDR3 is CASSVRGLAGVSEQYF. The CDR3 DNA reads TGTGCCAGCAGCGTCAGGGGGTTAGCGGGAGTGAGCGAGCAGTACTTC.

This clone was counted a single time. The chain is built from TRBV7-2 and TRBJ2-7, with D possibly TRBD1 on 5 matching bases. V was cut by 4 bases and J by 6 bases, with 16 bases left in between. The CDR3 loop spans 14 amino acids. CDR1 and CDR2 from the germline V gene are SGHTA and FQGNSA. CDR3: CASSSDQGSAEQYF. CDR3 DNA: TGTGCCAGCAGCTCCGACCAGGGTTCGGCCGAGCAGTACTTC.

This clone was picked up a small number of times. The rearrangement uses TRBV6-6 and TRBJ2-7; D unclear. CDR1 is MNHNY, CDR2 SVGAGI, per germline (reference sequence). The CDR3 length is 11 residues. V dropped 5 bases and J dropped 3 bases, with 5 bases sitting between them. This chain's CDR3 is CASSLNYEQYF. In DNA form, the CDR3 reads TGTGCCAGCAGTCTAAACTACGAGCAGTACTTC.

This rearrangement joins TRBV7-9 to TRBJ2-7; 8 nucleotides match TRBD1. Trimming removed 4 bases from V and 3 bases from J; junction bases left unmatched: 5. The CDR3 is 14 amino acids. Per the germline V gene, CDR1 is SEHNR and CDR2 is FQNEAQ (reference sequence). The CDR3 bases are TGTGCCAGCAGCTCGGACAGGGAATACTACGAGCAGTACTTC. This encodes CASSSDREYYEQYF.

The rearrangement links TRBV5-5 to TRBJ2-7; a possible D gene is TRBD1 (6 bases). The CDR3 has 16 residues. The germline V gene encodes CDR1 SGHKS and CDR2 YYEKEE (reference sequence). Trimming shortened V by 2 bases and J by 5 bases, and 20 bases separated the two germline ends. Here the CDR3 reads CASSFQSGVRGNEQYF. The CDR3 DNA is TGTGCCAGCAGCTTCCAGAGTGGCGTCAGGGGCAACGAGCAGTACTTC.

The rearrangement joins TRBV10-3 to TRBJ1-4, with a weak D call TRBD1 (5 bases). The CDR3 is 13 residues long. Germline values: CDR1 ENHRY, CDR2 SYGVKD. V lost 3 bases to trimming and J lost 10 bases, with 12 bases between them. This CDR3 reads CAISEQEGVKLFF. CDR3 sequence (DNA): TGTGCCATCAGTGAACAGGAGGGAGTAAAACTGTTTTTT.

This clone was observed a handful of times. This chain uses TRBV5-6 with TRBJ1-1; 7 bases align to TRBD1. The length of the CDR3 is 14 residues. V lost 2 bases to trimming and J lost 1 base; unmatched junction nucleotides: 2. In germline, CDR1 is SGHDT, CDR2 YYEEEE. The CDR3 here is CASSFRDRNTEAFF. The CDR3, as DNA: TGTGCCAGCAGCTTCCGGGACAGGAACACTGAAGCTTTCTTT. Together with reference TRBV5-6 and TRBJ1-1, the CDR3 gives the full variable domain: DAGVTQSPTHLIKTRGQQVTLRCSPKSGHDTVSWYQQALGQGPQFIFQYYEEEERQRGNFPDRFSGHQFPNYSSELNVNALLLGDSALYLCASSFRDRNTEAFFGQGTRLTVV.

V is TRBV10-3 and J is TRBJ2-3; D is possibly TRBD2 (5 bases). V was clipped by 3 bases and J by 11 bases, with 18 bases between them. Looked up from germline, CDR1 is ENHRY and CDR2 is SYGVKD. The CDR3 sequence is 14 residues long. The CDR3 protein is CAISESPTRWEQYF. DNA of the CDR3: TGTGCCATCAGTGAATCCCCAACTAGATGGGAGCAGTATTTT.

The chain joins TRBV6-1 to TRBJ1-4, with 8 bases fitting TRBD1. From germline, CDR1 is MNHNS and CDR2 SASEGT. Trimming took 6 bases from V and 7 from J; bases not matched to a gene: 4. This CDR3 is 13 amino acids long. The CDR3 DNA follows: TGTGCCAGCAGCAAGGACAGGGTTGAAAAACTGTTTTTT. Protein sequence: CASSKDRVEKLFF.

The V and J genes are TRBV19 and TRBJ1-6; D gene uncertain. Trimming shortened V by 7 bases and J by 9 bases, and 13 bases separated the two germline ends. The CDR3 is 13 amino acids. Germline CDR1 is LNHDA and CDR2 is SQIVND (reference sequence). CDR3: CASTPVRGSPLHF. In nucleotides, the CDR3 is TGTGCCAGTACCCCTGTGAGAGGTTCACCCCTCCACTTT.

This chain uses TRBV12-5 with TRBJ1-2; perhaps TRBD1 as D (5 bases). The germline V gene encodes CDR1 LGHNT and CDR2 FRNRAP. Between the trimmed V and J ends, which lost 2 bases and 7 bases, there was a span of 26 bases. The length of the CDR3 is 18 residues. CDR3 nucleotide sequence: TGTGCTAGTGGTTTGCCCCAGGTTAGGGGCTCACTACTTGGTGGCTACACCTTC. It yields the protein CASGLPQVRGSLLGGYTF.

V usage is TRBV7-9 and J usage is TRBJ2-7; 9 bases align to TRBD2. CDR1 and CDR2 (germline): SEHNR, FQNEAQ (reference sequence). The CDR3 runs 13 residues. Trimming cost V 6 bases and J 6 bases; bases outside gene matches: 6. CDR3 loop: CASRAAGGTEQYF. CDR3 nucleotide sequence: TGTGCCAGCAGGGCTGCGGGAGGGACCGAGCAGTACTTC.

The rearrangement joins TRBV30 to TRBJ1-5; D not certain. Trimming removed 3 bases from V and 2 bases from J, with 8 bases in between. Germline V gives CDR1 GTSNPN, CDR2 SVGIG (reference sequence). The CDR3 runs to 13 residues. CDR3 bases: TGTGCCTGGAGCCCCCTCGGCAATCAGCCCCAGCATTTT. As protein: CAWSPLGNQPQHF. Complete variable domain (other parts from reference TRBV30 and TRBJ1-5): SQTIHQWPATLVQPVGSPLSLECTVEGTSNPNLYWYRQAAGRGLQLLFYSVGIGQISSEVPQNLSASRPQDRQFILSSKKLLLSDSGFYLCAWSPLGNQPQHFGDGTRLSIL.

The chain is built from TRBV9 and TRBJ2-5; 8 nucleotides line up with TRBD2. The trim removed 0 bases at V and 3 bases at J, leaving 1 base unmatched. The germline V gene encodes CDR1 SGDLS and CDR2 YYNGEE. The CDR3 runs 14 residues. The DNA of the CDR3 is TGTGCCAGCAGCGTAGCCGGGAGGGAAGAGACCCAGTACTTC. This gives the protein CASSVAGREETQYF. The full variable domain, its missing parts supplied by reference TRBV9 and TRBJ2-5, is DSGVTQTPKHLITATGQRVTLRCSPRSGDLSVYWYQQSLDQGLQFLIQYYNGEERAKGNILERFSAQQFPDLHSELNLSSLELGDSALYFCASSVAGREETQYFGPGTRLLVL.

V is TRBV7-2 and J is TRBJ1-2; no firm D call. The germline V gene encodes CDR1 SGHTA and CDR2 FQGNSA. V lost 4 bases, J lost 4 bases, and 7 bases lay in between. The CDR3 runs to 12 residues. The CDR3 spells CASSYSTYGYTF. In DNA form, the CDR3 reads TGTGCCAGCAGCTACAGTACCTATGGCTACACCTTC.

This clone has only one observation. The chain has TRBV15 and TRBJ1-1; a weak D match, TRBD1 (6 bases). With 5 bases removed from V and 6 bases from J, the gap between germline ends came to 10 bases. The CDR3 is 12 amino acids. The germline gives CDR1 LNHNV, CDR2 YYDKDF (reference sequence). CDR3 amino acids: CATSAGVPEAFF. CDR3 sequence (DNA): TGTGCCACCAGCGCAGGGGTCCCTGAAGCTTTCTTT.

V and J are TRBV2 and TRBJ2-1; 8 nucleotides agree with TRBD2. This CDR3 spans 15 amino acids. The germline gives CDR1 SNHLY, CDR2 FYNNEI. Trimming removed 4 bases from V and 8 bases from J; junction bases left unmatched: 10. The CDR3 DNA follows: TGTGCCAGCAGTGGTGGGACTAGGGTCGGATATGAGCAGTTCTTC. Residues: CASSGGTRVGYEQFF. The full variable domain, in which reference TRBV2 and TRBJ2-1 provide the parts outside the CDR3, is EPEVTQTPSHQVTQMGQEVILRCVPISNHLYFYWYRQILGQKVEFLVSFYNNEISEKSEIFDDQFSVERPDGSNFTLKIRSTKLEDSAMYFCASSGGTRVGYEQFFGPGTRLTVL.

This sequence joins TRBV7-3 and TRBJ1-1, with unresolved D. V lost 4 bases, J lost 3 bases, and 9 bases lay in between. The germline gives CDR1 SGHTA, CDR2 FQGTGA. CDR3 size: 13 residues. The chain's CDR3 is CASSYLQYTEAFF. CDR3 in DNA: TGTGCCAGCAGCTACCTTCAGTACACTGAAGCTTTCTTT.

V is TRBV4-2 and J is TRBJ2-2; 11 bases match TRBD2. The CDR3 has 20 residues. The germline CDR1 and CDR2 sequences are LGHNA and YNFKEQ. J gave up 2 bases and V 2 bases, and 13 bases lay outside the gene matches. CDR3 region: CASSQRTGTSGIINTGELFF. In DNA form, the CDR3 reads TGTGCCAGCAGCCAACGAACCGGGACTAGCGGCATTATTAACACCGGGGAGCTGTTTTTT.

This rearrangement joins TRBV27 to TRBJ1-2, with 8 bases matching TRBD1. Germline lookup yields CDR1 MNHEY and CDR2 SMNVEV (reference sequence). The CDR3 spans 15 residues. The junction had 11 bases not matched to a gene; V was cut back by 5 bases and J by 6 bases. This chain's CDR3 is CASSLGQGRGHGYTF. The CDR3 DNA follows: TGTGCCAGCAGTCTAGGACAGGGTAGGGGTCATGGCTACACCTTC.

The gene calls are TRBV6-1 and TRBJ1-3; 9 bases match TRBD1. The CDR3 is 15 amino acids. Trimming at V came to 0 bases and at J to 3 bases, leaving 0 bases not matched to a gene. CDR1 is MNHNS, CDR2 SASEGT, per germline. The CDR3 is CASSEAGQGGNTIYF. CDR3 DNA: TGTGCCAGCAGTGAAGCGGGACAGGGTGGAAACACCATATATTTT.

This clone was seen only once. The chain is built from TRBV2 and TRBJ2-1, with 8 bases lining up with TRBD2. The CDR3 sequence is 15 residues long. Trimming cost V 10 bases and J 3 bases; bases outside gene matches: 11. The germline CDR1 and CDR2 sequences are SNHLY and FYNNEI. This CDR3 is CATDTGTRDYNEQFF. In DNA, the CDR3 is TGTGCCACCGATACCGGGACTAGAGACTACAATGAGCAGTTCTTC.

The rearrangement joins TRBV5-1 to TRBJ2-3; TRBD2 matches 9 bases. From germline, CDR1 is SGHRS and CDR2 YFSETQ. The CDR3 is 17 amino acids. V gave up 0 bases and J gave up 2 bases; unmatched junction bases: 7. The CDR3 coding sequence is TGCGCCAGCAGCTTGGGGGTAGCGGGGGTGTCCACAGATACGCAGTATTTT. As protein: CASSLGVAGVSTDTQYF.